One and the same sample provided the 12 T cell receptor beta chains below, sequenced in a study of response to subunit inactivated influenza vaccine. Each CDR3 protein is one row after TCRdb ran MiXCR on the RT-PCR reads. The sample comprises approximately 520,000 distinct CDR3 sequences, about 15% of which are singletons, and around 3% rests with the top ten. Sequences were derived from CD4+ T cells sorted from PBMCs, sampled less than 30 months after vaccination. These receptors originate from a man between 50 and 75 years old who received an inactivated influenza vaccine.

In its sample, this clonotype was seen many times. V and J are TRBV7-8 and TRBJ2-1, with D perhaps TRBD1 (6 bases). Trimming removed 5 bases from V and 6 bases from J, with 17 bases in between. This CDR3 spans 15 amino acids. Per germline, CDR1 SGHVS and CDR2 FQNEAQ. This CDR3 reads CASSPPSRGSNEQFF. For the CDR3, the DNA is TGTGCCAGCAGCCCCCCTTCCAGGGGTTCCAATGAGCAGTTCTTC.

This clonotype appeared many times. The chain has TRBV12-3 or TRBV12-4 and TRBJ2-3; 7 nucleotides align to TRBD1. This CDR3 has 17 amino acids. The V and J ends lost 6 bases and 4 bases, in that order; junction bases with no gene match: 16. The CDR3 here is CASRARRTGQGADTQYF. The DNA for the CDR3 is TGTGCCAGCAGGGCCAGAAGGACAGGTCAGGGAGCAGATACGCAGTATTTT.

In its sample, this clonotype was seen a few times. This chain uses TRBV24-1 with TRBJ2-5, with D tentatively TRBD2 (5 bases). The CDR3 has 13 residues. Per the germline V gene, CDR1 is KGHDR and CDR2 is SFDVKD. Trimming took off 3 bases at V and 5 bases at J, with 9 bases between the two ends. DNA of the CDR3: TGTGCCACCAGTGATCCCGAGGGCGAGACCCAGTACTTC. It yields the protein CATSDPEGETQYF.

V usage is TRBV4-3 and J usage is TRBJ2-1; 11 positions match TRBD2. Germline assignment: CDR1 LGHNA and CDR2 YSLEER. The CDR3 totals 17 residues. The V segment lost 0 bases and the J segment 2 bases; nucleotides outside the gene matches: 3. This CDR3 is CASSQDLGLAAYNEQFF. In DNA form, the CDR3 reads TGCGCCAGCAGCCAAGATCTGGGACTAGCGGCCTACAATGAGCAGTTCTTC.

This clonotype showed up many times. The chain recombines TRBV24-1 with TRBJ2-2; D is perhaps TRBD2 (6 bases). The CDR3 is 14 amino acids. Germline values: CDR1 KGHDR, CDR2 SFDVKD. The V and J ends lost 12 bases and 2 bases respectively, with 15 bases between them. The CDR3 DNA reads TGTGCCTGCGGGGCCGGAGCTAACACCGGGGAGCTGTTTTTT. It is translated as CACGAGANTGELFF.

The CDR3 bases are TGTGCCAGCAGCTCCGGAGTTACAGGGGGTCACGAAAAACTGTTTTTT. Amino acid sequence: CASSSGVTGGHEKLFF. The chain joins TRBV7-2 to TRBJ1-4; 8 bases are a match to TRBD1. Germline V CDR1 and CDR2: SGHTA, FQGNSA. This CDR3 is built from 16 residues. Trimming took 4 bases from V and 8 from J; bases not matched to a gene: 12.

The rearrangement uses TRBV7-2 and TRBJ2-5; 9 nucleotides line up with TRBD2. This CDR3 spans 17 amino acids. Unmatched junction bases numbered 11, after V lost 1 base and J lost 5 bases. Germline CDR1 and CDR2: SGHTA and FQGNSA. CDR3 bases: TGTGCCAGCAGCTTAGTGGGCGGGAGGGCCTCAGGGGAGACCCAGTACTTC. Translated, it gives CASSLVGGRASGETQYF.

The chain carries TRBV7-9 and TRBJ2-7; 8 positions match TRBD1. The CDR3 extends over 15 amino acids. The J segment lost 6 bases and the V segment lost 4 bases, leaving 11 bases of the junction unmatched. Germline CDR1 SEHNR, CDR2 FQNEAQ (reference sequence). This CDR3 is CASSWDRLHYGEQYF. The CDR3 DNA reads TGTGCCAGCAGCTGGGACAGGTTGCATTACGGCGAGCAGTACTTC.

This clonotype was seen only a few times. The CDR3 loop is CASSLLATFETQYF. As DNA, the CDR3 is TGTGCCAGCAGCTTGCTCGCGACATTCGAGACCCAGTACTTC. The gene calls are TRBV5-5 and TRBJ2-5; unclear D gene. This CDR3 comprises 14 residues. The germline V gene has CDR1 SGHKS and CDR2 YYEKEE (reference sequence). V gave up 1 base and J gave up 5 bases, with 12 bases separating them.

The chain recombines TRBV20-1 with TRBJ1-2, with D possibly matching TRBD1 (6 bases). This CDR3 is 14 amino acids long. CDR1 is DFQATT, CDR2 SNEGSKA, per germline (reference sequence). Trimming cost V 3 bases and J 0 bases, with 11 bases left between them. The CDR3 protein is CSASRGAANYGYTF. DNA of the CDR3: TGCAGTGCTAGTCGGGGGGCAGCTAACTATGGCTACACCTTC.

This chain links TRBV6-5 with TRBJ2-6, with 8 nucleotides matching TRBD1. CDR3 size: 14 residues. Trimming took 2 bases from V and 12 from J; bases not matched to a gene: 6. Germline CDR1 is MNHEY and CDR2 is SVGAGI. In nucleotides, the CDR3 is TGTGCCAGCAGTTACGGTGGCGGGACAGGCGTCCTGACTTTC. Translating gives CASSYGGGTGVLTF.

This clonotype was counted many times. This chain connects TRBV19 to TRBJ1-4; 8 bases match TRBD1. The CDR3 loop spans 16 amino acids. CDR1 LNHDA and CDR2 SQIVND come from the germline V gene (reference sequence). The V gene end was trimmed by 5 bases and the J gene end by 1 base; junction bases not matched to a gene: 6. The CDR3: CASSSPGQGTNEKLFF. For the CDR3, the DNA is TGTGCCAGTAGTTCCCCCGGACAGGGAACTAATGAAAAACTGTTTTTT.